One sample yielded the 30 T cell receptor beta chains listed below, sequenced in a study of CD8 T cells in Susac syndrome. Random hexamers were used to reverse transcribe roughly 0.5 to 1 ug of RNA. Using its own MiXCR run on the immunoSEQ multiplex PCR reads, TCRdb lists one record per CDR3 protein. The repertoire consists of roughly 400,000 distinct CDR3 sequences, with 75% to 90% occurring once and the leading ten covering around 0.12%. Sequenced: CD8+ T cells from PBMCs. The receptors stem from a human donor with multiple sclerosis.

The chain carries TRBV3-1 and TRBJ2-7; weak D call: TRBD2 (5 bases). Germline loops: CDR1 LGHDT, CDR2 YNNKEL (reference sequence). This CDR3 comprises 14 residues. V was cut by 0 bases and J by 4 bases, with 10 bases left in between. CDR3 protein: CASSQDVTGYEQYF. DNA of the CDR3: TGTGCCAGCAGCCAAGATGTAACGGGGTACGAGCAGTACTTC.

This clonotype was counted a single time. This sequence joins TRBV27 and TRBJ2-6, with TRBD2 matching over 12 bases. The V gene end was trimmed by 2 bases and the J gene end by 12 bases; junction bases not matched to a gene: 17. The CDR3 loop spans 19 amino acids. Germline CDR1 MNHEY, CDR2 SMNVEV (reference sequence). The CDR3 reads CASSLSRGSGLAGDGVLTF. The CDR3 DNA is TGTGCCAGCAGTTTAAGCAGGGGTTCGGGACTAGCGGGCGACGGCGTCCTGACTTTC.

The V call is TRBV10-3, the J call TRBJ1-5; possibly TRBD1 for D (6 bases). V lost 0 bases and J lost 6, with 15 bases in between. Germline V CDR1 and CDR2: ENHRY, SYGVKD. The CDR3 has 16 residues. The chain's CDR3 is CAISESVGGGFQPQHF. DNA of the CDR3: TGTGCCATCAGTGAGTCGGTAGGGGGAGGGTTTCAGCCCCAGCATTTT.

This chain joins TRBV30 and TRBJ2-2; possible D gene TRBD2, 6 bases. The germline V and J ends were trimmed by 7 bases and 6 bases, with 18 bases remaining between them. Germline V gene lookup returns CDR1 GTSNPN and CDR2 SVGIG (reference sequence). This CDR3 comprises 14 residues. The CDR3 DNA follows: TGTGCCTCGTGGGGCGGGGTCCACCCCGGGGAGCTGTTTTTT. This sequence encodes CASWGGVHPGELFF.

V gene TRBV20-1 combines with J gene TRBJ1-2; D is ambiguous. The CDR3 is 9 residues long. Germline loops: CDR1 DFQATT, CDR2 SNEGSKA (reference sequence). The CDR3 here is CSATLGYTF. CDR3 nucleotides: TGCAGCGCCACGCTCGGCTACACCTTC.

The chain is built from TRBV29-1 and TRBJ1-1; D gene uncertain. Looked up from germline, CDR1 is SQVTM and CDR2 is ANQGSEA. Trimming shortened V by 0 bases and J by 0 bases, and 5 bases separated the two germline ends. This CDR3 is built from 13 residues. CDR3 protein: CSVEEVLNTEAFF. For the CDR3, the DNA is TGCAGCGTTGAAGAGGTCTTGAACACTGAAGCTTTCTTT.

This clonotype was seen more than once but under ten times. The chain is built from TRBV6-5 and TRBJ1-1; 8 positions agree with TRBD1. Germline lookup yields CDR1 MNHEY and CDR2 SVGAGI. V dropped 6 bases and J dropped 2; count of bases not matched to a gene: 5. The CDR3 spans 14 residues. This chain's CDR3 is CASRVDRENTEAFF. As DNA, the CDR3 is TGTGCCAGCAGGGTGGACAGGGAAAACACTGAAGCTTTCTTT.

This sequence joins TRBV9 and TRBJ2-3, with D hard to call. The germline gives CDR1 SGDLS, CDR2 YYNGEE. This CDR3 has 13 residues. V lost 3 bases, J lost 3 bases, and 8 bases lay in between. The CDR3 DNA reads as TGTGCCAGCAGCGCCCTAGTAACAGATACGCAGTATTTT. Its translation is CASSALVTDTQYF.

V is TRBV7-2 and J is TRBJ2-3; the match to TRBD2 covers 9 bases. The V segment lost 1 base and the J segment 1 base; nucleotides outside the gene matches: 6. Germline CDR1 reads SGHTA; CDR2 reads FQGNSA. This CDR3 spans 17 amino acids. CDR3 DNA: TGTGCCAGCAGCTTAGGGCTAGCGGGATGGGGCACAGATACGCAGTATTTT. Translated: CASSLGLAGWGTDTQYF.

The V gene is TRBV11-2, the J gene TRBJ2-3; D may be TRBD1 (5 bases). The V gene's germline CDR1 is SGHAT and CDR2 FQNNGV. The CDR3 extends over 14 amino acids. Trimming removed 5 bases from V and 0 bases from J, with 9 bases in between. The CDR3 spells CASSGAGSTDTQYF. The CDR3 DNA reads TGTGCCAGCAGCGGAGCAGGGAGCACAGATACGCAGTATTTT.

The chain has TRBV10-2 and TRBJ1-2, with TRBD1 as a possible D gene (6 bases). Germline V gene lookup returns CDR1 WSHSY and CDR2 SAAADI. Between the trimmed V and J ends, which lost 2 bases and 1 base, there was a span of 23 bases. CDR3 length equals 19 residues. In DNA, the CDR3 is TGCGCCAGCAGTGAGGGGTATACAGGGCAGGCTATCCTTAACTATGGCTACACCTTC. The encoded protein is CASSEGYTGQAILNYGYTF.

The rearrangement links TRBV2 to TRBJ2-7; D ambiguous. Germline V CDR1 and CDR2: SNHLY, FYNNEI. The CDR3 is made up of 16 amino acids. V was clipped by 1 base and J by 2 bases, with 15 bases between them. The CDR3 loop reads CASSEGAAVAPYEQYF. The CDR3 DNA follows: TGTGCCAGCAGTGAAGGGGCGGCCGTGGCCCCCTACGAGCAGTACTTC.

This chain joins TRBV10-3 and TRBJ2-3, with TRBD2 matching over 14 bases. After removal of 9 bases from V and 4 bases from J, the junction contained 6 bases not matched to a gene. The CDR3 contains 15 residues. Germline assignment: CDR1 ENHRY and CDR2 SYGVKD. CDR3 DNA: TGTGCCATTGGGACTAGCGGGAGTATCGCAGATACGCAGTATTTT. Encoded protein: CAIGTSGSIADTQYF.

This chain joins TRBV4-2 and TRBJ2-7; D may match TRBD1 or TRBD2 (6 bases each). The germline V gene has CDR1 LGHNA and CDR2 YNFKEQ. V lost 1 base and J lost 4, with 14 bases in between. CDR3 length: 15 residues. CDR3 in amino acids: CASSQVTGGLYEQYF. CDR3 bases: TGTGCCAGCAGCCAAGTAACCGGGGGCTTGTACGAGCAGTACTTC.

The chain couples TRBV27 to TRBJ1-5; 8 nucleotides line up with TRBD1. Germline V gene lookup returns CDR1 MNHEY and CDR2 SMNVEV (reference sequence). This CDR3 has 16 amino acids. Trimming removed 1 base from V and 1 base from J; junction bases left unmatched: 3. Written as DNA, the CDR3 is TGTGCCAGCAGTTTATACAGGGGGAGCAGCAATCAGCCCCAGCATTTT. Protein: CASSLYRGSSNQPQHF.

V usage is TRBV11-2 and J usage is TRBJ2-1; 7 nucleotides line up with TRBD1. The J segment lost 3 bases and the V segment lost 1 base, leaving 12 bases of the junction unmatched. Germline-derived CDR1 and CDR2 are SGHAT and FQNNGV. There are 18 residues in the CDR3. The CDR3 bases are TGTGCCAGCAGCTTAGGATACCGTCAGGGGGTCATCTACAATGAGCAGTTCTTC. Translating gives CASSLGYRQGVIYNEQFF.

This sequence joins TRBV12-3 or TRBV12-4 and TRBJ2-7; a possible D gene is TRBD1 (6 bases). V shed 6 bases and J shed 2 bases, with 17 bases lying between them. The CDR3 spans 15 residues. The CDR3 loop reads CASSPGHPRAYEQYF. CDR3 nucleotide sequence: TGTGCCAGCAGCCCGGGACACCCAAGGGCCTACGAGCAGTACTTC.

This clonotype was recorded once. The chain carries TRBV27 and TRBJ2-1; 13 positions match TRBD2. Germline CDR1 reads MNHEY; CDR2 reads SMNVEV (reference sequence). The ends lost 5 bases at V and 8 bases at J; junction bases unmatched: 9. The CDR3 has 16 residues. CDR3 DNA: TGTGCCAGCAGTCCTCTACTAGCGGGGGGGCCAGATGAGCAGTTCTTC. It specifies CASSPLLAGGPDEQFF.

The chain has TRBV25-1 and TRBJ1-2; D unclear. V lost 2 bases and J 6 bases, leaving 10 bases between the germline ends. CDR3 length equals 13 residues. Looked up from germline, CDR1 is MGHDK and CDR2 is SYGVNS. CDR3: CASSENDWDGYTF. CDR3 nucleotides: TGTGCCAGCAGTGAAAACGACTGGGATGGCTACACCTTC.

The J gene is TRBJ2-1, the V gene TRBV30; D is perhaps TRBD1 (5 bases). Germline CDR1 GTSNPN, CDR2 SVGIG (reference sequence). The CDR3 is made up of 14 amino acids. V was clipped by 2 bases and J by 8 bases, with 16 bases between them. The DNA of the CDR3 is TGTGCCTGGAGTTTGGGGCCCTATGGCTATGAGCAGTTCTTC. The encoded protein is CAWSLGPYGYEQFF. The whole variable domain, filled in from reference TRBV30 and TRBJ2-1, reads SQTIHQWPATLVQPVGSPLSLECTVEGTSNPNLYWYRQAAGRGLQLLFYSVGIGQISSEVPQNLSASRPQDRQFILSSKKLLLSDSGFYLCAWSLGPYGYEQFFGPGTRLTVL.

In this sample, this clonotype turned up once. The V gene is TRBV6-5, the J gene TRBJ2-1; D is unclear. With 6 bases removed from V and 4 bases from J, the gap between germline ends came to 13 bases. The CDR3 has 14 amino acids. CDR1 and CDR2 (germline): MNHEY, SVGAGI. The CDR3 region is CASSLEKNYNEQFF. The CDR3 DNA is TGTGCCAGCAGCCTCGAGAAGAATTACAATGAGCAGTTCTTC.

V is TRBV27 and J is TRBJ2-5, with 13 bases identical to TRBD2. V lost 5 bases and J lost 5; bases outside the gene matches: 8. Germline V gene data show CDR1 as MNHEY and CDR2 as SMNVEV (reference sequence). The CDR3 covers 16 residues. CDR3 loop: CASSLTSGRVAETQYF. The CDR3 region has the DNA TGTGCCAGCAGTCTAACTAGCGGGAGGGTTGCGGAGACCCAGTACTTC.

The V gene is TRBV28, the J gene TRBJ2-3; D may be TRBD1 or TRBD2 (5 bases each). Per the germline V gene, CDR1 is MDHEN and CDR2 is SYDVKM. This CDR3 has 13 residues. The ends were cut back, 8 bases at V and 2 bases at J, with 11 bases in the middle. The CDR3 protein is CASFGTVTDTQYF. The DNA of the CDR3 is TGTGCCAGCTTCGGGACGGTCACAGATACGCAGTATTTT.

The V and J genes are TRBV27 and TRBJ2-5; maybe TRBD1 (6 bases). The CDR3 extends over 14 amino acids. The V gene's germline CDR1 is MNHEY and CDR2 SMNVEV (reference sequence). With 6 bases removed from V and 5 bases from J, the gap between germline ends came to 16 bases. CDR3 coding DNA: TGTGCCAGCAGCCCCCTGGGGGCTGGGGAGACCCAGTACTTC. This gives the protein CASSPLGAGETQYF.

CDR3 residues: CASSPRRKYQETQYF. The CDR3 DNA follows: TGTGCCAGCAGCCCCAGGAGAAAGTACCAAGAGACCCAGTACTTC. This chain links TRBV7-9 with TRBJ2-5; D remains ambiguous. This CDR3 has 15 amino acids. Germline CDR1 and CDR2: SEHNR and FQNEAQ (reference sequence). The V end lost 5 bases, the J end lost 0 bases, and 13 bases lay between the germline ends.

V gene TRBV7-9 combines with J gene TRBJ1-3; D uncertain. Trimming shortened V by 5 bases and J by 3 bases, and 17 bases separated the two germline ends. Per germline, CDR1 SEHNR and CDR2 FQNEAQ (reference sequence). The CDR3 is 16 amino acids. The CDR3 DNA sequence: TGTGCCAGCAGCACCACGACTCCGGCGGGTGGAAACACCATATATTTT. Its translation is CASSTTTPAGGNTIYF.

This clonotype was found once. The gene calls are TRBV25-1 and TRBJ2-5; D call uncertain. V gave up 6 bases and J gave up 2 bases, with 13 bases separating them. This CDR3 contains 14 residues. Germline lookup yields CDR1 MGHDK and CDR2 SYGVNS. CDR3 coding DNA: TGTGCCAGCAGAGGAACGCCCGTGCAAGAGACCCAGTACTTC. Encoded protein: CASRGTPVQETQYF.

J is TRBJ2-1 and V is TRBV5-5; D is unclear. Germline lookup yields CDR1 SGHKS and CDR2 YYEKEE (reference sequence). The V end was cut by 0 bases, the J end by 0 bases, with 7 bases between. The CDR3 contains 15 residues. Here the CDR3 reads CASSLEGNSYNEQFF. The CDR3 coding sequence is TGTGCCAGCAGCTTGGAAGGGAACTCCTACAATGAGCAGTTCTTC.

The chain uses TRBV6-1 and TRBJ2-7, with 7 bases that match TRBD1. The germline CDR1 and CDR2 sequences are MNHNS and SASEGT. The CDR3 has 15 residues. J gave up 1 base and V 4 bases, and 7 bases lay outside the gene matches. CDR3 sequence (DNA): TGTGCCAGCAGTGGGGACAGCATACTTTCCTACGAGCAGTACTTC. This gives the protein CASSGDSILSYEQYF.

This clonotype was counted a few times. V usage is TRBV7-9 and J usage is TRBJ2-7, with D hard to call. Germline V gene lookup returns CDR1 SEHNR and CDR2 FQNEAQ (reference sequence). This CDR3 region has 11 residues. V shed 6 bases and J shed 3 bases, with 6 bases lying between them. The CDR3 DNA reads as TGTGCCAGCAGTCTTCTCTACGAGCAGTACTTC. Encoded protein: CASSLLYEQYF.